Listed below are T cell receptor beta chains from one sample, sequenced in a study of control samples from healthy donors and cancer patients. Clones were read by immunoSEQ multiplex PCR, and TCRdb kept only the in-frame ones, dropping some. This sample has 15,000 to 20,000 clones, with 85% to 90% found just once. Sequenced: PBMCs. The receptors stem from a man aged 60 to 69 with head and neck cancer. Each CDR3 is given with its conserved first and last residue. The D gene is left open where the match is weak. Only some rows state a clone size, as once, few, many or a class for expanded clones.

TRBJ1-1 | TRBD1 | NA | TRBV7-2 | TGTGCCAGCAGCATTGACAGGGCGAACACTGAAGCTTTCTTT | CASSIDRANTEAFF
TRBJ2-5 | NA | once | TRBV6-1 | TGTGCCAGCAGGGGGGGACTGGGGGTAGAGACCCAGTACTTC | CASRGGLGVETQYF
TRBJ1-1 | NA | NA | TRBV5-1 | TGCGCCAGCAGCTTGGCCCGGGGGCTGAGAACTGAAGCTTTCTTT | CASSLARGLRTEAFF
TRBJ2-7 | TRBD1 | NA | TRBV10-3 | TGTGCCATCAGTGCGGACAGGGGTTACGAGCAGTACTTC | CAISADRGYEQYF
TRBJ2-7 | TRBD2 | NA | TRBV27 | TGTGCCAGCACTCCCCTCGGGGGGGTCTCCTACGAGCAGTACTTC | CASTPLGGVSYEQYF
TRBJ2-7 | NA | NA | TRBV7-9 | TGTGCCAGCACCAAAGGGGGTCCCTACGAGCAGTACTTC | CASTKGGPYEQYF
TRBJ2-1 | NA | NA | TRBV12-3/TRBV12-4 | TGTGCCAGCACCCCGACAGTCTACAATGAGCAGTTCTTC | CASTPTVYNEQFF
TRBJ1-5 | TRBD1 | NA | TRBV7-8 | TGTGCCAGCAGCCCGCTGACAGGGACGGAGAATCAGCCCCAGCATTTT | CASSPLTGTENQPQHF
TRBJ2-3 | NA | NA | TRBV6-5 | TGTGCCAGCTCGGCGGGTCCAAGCACAGATACGCAGTATTTT | CASSAGPSTDTQYF
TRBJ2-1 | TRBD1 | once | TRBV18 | TGTGCCAGCTCACCTCGGGACAGCGAATTATCCGTGTCGGCTAAAAGCTCCTACAATGAGCAGTTCTTC | CASSPRDSELSVSAKSSYNEQFF
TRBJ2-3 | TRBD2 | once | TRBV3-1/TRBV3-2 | TGTGCCAGCAGCCACCCCCCGGGACTATCGCAGTATTTT | CASSHPPGLSQYF
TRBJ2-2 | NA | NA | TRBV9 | TGTGCCAGCAGCGTAGCACTGCTCACCGGGGAGCTGTTTTTT | CASSVALLTGELFF
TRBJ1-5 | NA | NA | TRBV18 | TGTGCCAGCTCACCCGAAGGCCAGGGTCGACAGCCCCAGCATTTT | CASSPEGQGRQPQHF
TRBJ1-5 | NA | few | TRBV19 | TGTGCCAGTACTAATTGGGGTAGCAGCAATCAGCCCCAGCATTTT | CASTNWGSSNQPQHF
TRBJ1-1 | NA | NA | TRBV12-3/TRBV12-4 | TGTGCCAGCAGTTTCGATAACACTGAAGCTTTCTTT | CASSFDNTEAFF
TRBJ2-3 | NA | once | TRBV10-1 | TGCGCCAGCAGTGAGGTCGGGCGGGGAGCCACAGATACGCAGTATTTT | CASSEVGRGATDTQYF
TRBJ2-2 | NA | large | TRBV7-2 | TGTGCCACCCGCCTGGGCCACGTATCGGGCACCGGGGAGCTGTTTTTT | CATRLGHVSGTGELFF
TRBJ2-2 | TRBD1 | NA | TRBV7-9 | TGTGCCAGCAGCGCGACAGGGGCCCACGGGGAGCTGTTTTTT | CASSATGAHGELFF
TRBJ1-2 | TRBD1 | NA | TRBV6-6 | TGTGCCAGCAGTCCCTCCGGGACAGGGTACTACACCTTC | CASSPSGTGYYTF
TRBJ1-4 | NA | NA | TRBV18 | TGTGCCAGCTCACCCAATAGGGAGGCCAAACTGTTTTTT | CASSPNREAKLFF
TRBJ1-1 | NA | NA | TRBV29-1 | TGCAGCGTTATACAGGAGACTGAAGCTTTCTTT | CSVIQETEAFF
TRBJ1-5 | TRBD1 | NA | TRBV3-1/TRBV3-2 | TGTGCCAGCAGCCCGGACAGGGCTCGGGTAGGCAATCAGCCCCAGCATTTT | CASSPDRARVGNQPQHF
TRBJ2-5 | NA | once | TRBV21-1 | TGTGCCAGCAGCAAAGGGGGGGACAGGGGGCGAGCGCAAGAGACCCAGTACTTC | CASSKGGDRGRAQETQYF
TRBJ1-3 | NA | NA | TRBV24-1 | TGTGCCACCAGTGATTTGACAAGGGTTGGAAACACCATATATTTT | CATSDLTRVGNTIYF
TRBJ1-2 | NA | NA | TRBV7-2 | TGTGCCAGCAGCTTAGCGGGGCGGATCTATGGCTACACCTTC | CASSLAGRIYGYTF
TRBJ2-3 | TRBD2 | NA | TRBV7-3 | TGTGCCAGCAGCCCCCAGAGAAGCGGGGGGGCCCCGACGCAGTATTTT | CASSPQRSGGAPTQYF
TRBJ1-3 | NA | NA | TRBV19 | TGTGCCAGTAGTCCCGGAGAGTTCCTACTAGGTGGAAACACCATATATTTT | CASSPGEFLLGGNTIYF
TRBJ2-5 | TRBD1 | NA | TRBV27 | TGTGCCAGCAGTCAACAGGGGACGGAGACCCAGTACTTC | CASSQQGTETQYF
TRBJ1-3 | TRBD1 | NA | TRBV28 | TGTGCCAGTTTTGAGAGGACAGGGGATTCTGGAAACACCATATATTTT | CASFERTGDSGNTIYF
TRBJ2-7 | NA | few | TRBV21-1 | TGTGCCAGCATCGACATCCTCTTC | CASIDILF
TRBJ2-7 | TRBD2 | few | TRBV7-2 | TGTGCCAGCAGCCGTTTCCCCCGGGGGGAATCCTACGAGCAGTACTTC | CASSRFPRGESYEQYF
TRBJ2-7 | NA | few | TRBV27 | TGTGCCAGCAGGGGTATGGAGGGCGAGCAGTACTTC | CASRGMEGEQYF
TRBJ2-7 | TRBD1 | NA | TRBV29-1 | TGCAGCGGGATGACAGGGGGCAGTGAGCAGTACTTC | CSGMTGGSEQYF
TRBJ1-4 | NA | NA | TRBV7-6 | TGTGCCAGCAGCTTAGATCAGGGGTTTAATGAAAAACTGTTTTTT | CASSLDQGFNEKLFF
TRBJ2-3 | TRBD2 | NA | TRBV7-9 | TGTGCCAGCAGCGGGATCGCGGGGGGCACAGATACGCAGTATTTT | CASSGIAGGTDTQYF
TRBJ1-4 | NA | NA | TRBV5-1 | TGCGCCAGCAGCTTGGCCCCGGGCTCGGATGAAAAACTGTTTTTT | CASSLAPGSDEKLFF
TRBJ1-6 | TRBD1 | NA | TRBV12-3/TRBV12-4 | TGTGCCAGCACCGTGACAGGGAACTCACCCCTCCACTTT | CASTVTGNSPLHF
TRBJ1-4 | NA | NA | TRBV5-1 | TGCGCCAGCAGCCGGGACTCCCGAACTCGTAATGAAAAACTGTTTTTT | CASSRDSRTRNEKLFF
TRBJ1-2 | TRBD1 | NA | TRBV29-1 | TGCAGCGTCATCGACAGGGGTGCCTATGGCTACACCTTC | CSVIDRGAYGYTF
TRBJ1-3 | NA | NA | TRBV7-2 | TGTGCCAGCAGCTTAGCTGGCGGGTCCGGAAACACCATATATTTT | CASSLAGGSGNTIYF
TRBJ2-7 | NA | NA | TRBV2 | TGTGCCAGCAGTGAACGGCAGTTGATTGACGAGCAGTACTTC | CASSERQLIDEQYF
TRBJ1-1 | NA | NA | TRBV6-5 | TGTGCCAGCAGTCCCCGCGCCTTTGTGGTCTCTGAAGCTTTCTTT | CASSPRAFVVSEAFF
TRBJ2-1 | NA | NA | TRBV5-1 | TGCGCCAGCAGCTTATGGGGAAGTGATGAGCAGTTCTTC | CASSLWGSDEQFF
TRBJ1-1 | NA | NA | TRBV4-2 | TGTGCCAGCAGCCAAGTCGGGGAGGGGCCGAACACTGAAGCTTTCTTT | CASSQVGEGPNTEAFF
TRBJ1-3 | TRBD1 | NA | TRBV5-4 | TGTGCCAGCAGCTACCAACAGGGGGCAGGAAACACCATATATTTT | CASSYQQGAGNTIYF
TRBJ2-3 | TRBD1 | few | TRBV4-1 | TGCGCCAGCAGCCGGGTACTCCGGGACAGAGGAGATACGCAGTATTTT | CASSRVLRDRGDTQYF
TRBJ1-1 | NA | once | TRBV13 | TGTGCCAGCAGCCCCCGGGAGGGGCAGGTAGCTTTCTTT | CASSPREGQVAFF
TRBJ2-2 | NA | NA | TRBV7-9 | TGTGCCAGCAGCTTAGTACAGGGTGCCACCGGGGAGCTGTTTTTT | CASSLVQGATGELFF
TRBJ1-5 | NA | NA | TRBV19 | TGTGCCAGTATCCCTCGGGGGCGCGGGGGTCAGCCCCAGCATTTT | CASIPRGRGGQPQHF
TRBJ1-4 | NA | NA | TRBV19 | TGTGCCAGTAGCCGGATTGGGACTAATGAAAAACTGTTTTTT | CASSRIGTNEKLFF
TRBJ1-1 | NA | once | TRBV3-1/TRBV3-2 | TGTGCCAGCAGCCAAGTGGGGACTCTAGGGGTAACTTTCTTT | CASSQVGTLGVTFF
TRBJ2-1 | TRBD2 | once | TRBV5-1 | TGCGCCAGCAGCTCCACTAGCGGGGGCCTCAATGAGCAGTTCTTC | CASSSTSGGLNEQFF
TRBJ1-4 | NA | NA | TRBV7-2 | TGTGCCAGCAGCTCCAGGCCGGGGGAAAAACTGTTTTTT | CASSSRPGEKLFF
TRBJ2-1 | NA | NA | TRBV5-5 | TGTGCCAGCAGCTTGGGAGGGGGGTACAATGAGCAGTTCTTC | CASSLGGGYNEQFF
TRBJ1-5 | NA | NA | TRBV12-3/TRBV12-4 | TGTGCCAGCAGTTTAGTGGGGGGACGGCCCCAGCATTTT | CASSLVGGRPQHF